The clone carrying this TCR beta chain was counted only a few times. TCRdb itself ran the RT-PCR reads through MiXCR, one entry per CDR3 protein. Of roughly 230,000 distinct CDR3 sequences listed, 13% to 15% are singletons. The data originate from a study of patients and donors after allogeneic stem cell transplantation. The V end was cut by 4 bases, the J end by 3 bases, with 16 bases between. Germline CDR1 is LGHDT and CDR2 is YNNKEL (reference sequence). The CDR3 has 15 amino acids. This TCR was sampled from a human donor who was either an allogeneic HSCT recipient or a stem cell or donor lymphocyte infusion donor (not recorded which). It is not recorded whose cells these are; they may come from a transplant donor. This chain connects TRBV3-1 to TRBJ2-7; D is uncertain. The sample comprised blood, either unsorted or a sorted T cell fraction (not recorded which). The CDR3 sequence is CASSPELGRSYEQYF. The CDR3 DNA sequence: TGTGCCAGCAGCCCCGAATTAGGTCGGAGCTACGAGCAGTACTTC.